These T cell receptor beta chains were read from a single sample in a study of graft-versus-host responses after intestinal transplantation. Profiling relied on immunoSEQ multiplex PCR, and the TCRdb table lists in-frame clones only, not all of them. The sample consists of fewer than 30,000 clones, more than 80% of them appearing once. The source was PBMCs, collected 18 days after transplant. These receptors were collected from a human patient who received an intestinal transplant, so some T cells may come from the graft donor. Both conserved end residues are part of each CDR3. A D gene is named only where the DNA matches it firmly. A row's size may be missing; if present it is once, few, many or a size class.

d_call,j_call,v_call,clone_size,cdr3_aa,cdr3_nt
NA,TRBJ1-1,TRBV29-1,NA,CSVEVAGRSTEAFF,TGCAGCGTTGAAGTGGCGGGAAGGAGCACTGAAGCTTTCTTT
NA,TRBJ2-5,TRBV10-3,once,CAISETDRKETQYF,TGTGCCATCAGTGAGACGGACAGAAAAGAGACCCAGTACTTC
NA,TRBJ1-2,TRBV14,NA,CASSQVGGYTF,TGTGCCAGCAGCCAAGTGGGCGGCTACACCTTC
NA,TRBJ1-5,TRBV7-2,once,CASSGRGNQPQHF,TGTGCCAGCAGTGGACGGGGAAATCAGCCCCAGCATTTT
NA,TRBJ1-2,TRBV5-6,NA,CASIIQGYLGDGYTF,TGTGCCAGCATCATACAGGGATACCTCGGAGATGGCTACACCTTC
NA,TRBJ1-2,TRBV7-9,once,CASSGSSFYGYTF,TGTGCCAGCAGCGGCAGTTCTTTCTATGGCTACACCTTC
TRBD2,TRBJ2-3,TRBV5-1,NA,CASSRTSGGTDTQYF,TGCGCCAGCAGCCGGACTAGCGGGGGAACAGATACGCAGTATTTT
NA,TRBJ1-4,TRBV19,NA,CASIDSGRGSMFF,TGTGCCAGTATTGATTCAGGGCGGGGATCAATGTTTTTT
NA,TRBJ2-2,TRBV9,NA,CASSGRDSTPGELFF,TGTGCCAGCAGTGGCAGGGATTCCACGCCCGGGGAGCTGTTTTTT
TRBD2,TRBJ2-5,TRBV6-1,NA,CASTRGLASQETQYF,TGTGCCAGCACCAGGGGACTAGCGTCCCAAGAGACCCAGTACTTC
TRBD1,TRBJ2-5,TRBV4-1,NA,CASSQGTGTGQETQYF,TGCGCCAGCAGCCAAGGTACCGGGACAGGCCAAGAGACCCAGTACTTC
NA,TRBJ2-2,TRBV9,NA,CASSVEGTGELFF,TGTGCCAGCAGCGTAGAAGGGACCGGGGAGCTGTTTTTT
NA,TRBJ2-5,TRBV7-7,NA,CASSLEFVGAHETQYF,TGTGCCAGCAGCTTAGAGTTCGTGGGGGCCCATGAGACCCAGTACTTC
NA,TRBJ2-5,TRBV6-1,NA,CASSERGTAIQETQYF,TGTGCCAGCAGTGAACGCGGGACAGCTATCCAAGAGACCCAGTACTTC
TRBD2,TRBJ2-3,TRBV15,NA,CATSRAGGGGADTQYF,TGTGCCACCAGCAGAGCCGGCGGGGGGGGCGCAGATACGCAGTATTTT
NA,TRBJ1-5,TRBV7-2,NA,CASSRTRGQPQHF,TGTGCCAGCAGCAGGACAAGGGGTCAGCCCCAGCATTTT
NA,TRBJ2-6,TRBV5-1,NA,CASSLVGGGANVLTF,TGCGCCAGCAGCTTGGTTGGGGGTGGGGCCAACGTCCTGACTTTC
TRBD2,TRBJ2-5,TRBV5-6,NA,CASSWLAGGPQETQYF,TGTGCCAGCAGCTGGTTAGCGGGGGGGCCGCAAGAGACCCAGTACTTC
NA,TRBJ1-1,TRBV5-6,NA,CASSLYGEEAFF,TGTGCCAGCAGCTTGTACGGTGAGGAAGCTTTCTTT
NA,TRBJ2-3,TRBV7-3,NA,CASSSGGPDTQYF,TGTGCCAGCAGCTCCGGGGGCCCAGATACGCAGTATTTT
NA,TRBJ2-1,TRBV28,NA,CASTHARGYNEQFF,TGTGCCAGCACCCACGCGCGGGGATACAATGAGCAGTTCTTC
NA,TRBJ1-6,TRBV27,NA,CASGGPGSYNSPLHF,TGTGCCAGCGGCGGCCCAGGGTCCTATAATTCACCCCTCCACTTT
TRBD1,TRBJ2-3,TRBV6-5,NA,CASGNSGTGQYF,TGTGCCAGCGGCAACTCCGGGACAGGGCAGTATTTT
NA,TRBJ2-3,TRBV4-1,NA,CASSQVDTQYF,TGCGCCAGCAGCCAAGTAGATACGCAGTATTTT
TRBD2,TRBJ2-1,TRBV5-1,NA,CASSPWLAGGYNEQLF,TGCGCCAGCAGCCCGTGGTTAGCGGGGGGGTACAATGAGCAGCTCTTC
NA,TRBJ1-2,TRBV7-9,NA,CASSLVLGWGYTF,TGTGCCAGCAGCTTAGTTCTGGGTTGGGGCTACACCTTC
NA,TRBJ1-1,TRBV6-1,once,CASSEWALNTEAFF,TGTGCCAGCAGTGAATGGGCCCTTAACACTGAAGCTTTCTTT
TRBD1,TRBJ2-5,TRBV27,NA,CASSILPGTGAETQYF,TGTGCCAGCAGTATCTTACCCGGGACAGGGGCGGAGACCCAGTACTTC
NA,TRBJ1-2,TRBV6-1,NA,CASSEGTGTEYVYGYTF,TGTGCCAGCAGTGAGGGGACCGGGACCGAATACGTCTATGGCTACACCTTC
TRBD1,TRBJ1-4,TRBV14,NA,CASSLDRGGGFDEKLFF,TGTGCCAGCAGTCTGGACAGGGGAGGGGGGTTCGATGAAAAACTGTTTTTT
NA,TRBJ2-3,TRBV27,NA,CASSSWGDTQYF,TGTGCCAGCAGTTCCTGGGGAGATACGCAGTATTTT
NA,TRBJ1-1,TRBV12-5,NA,CASGPQGRDRTNTEAFF,TGTGCTAGTGGTCCCCAGGGGAGGGACCGCACGAACACTGAAGCTTTCTTT
NA,TRBJ2-7,TRBV6-4,NA,CASRCLDRGYEQYF,TGTGCCAGCAGATGCTTGGACAGAGGGTACGAGCAGTACTTC
NA,TRBJ2-3,TRBV2,NA,CASSEGQSTDTQYF,TGTGCCAGCAGTGAAGGGCAGTCCACAGATACGCAGTATTTT
TRBD1,TRBJ2-1,TRBV7-9,NA,CASSSHRDSYNEQFF,TGTGCCAGCAGCTCACACCGGGACAGTTACAATGAGCAGTTCTTC
NA,TRBJ1-6,TRBV27,once,CASSMFGPSSYNSPLHF,TGTGCCAGCAGTATGTTCGGGCCCAGCTCCTATAATTCACCCCTCCACTTT
NA,TRBJ1-3,TRBV7-2,NA,CASPSRARPSGNTIYF,TGTGCCAGCCCATCTAGGGCGAGGCCATCTGGAAACACCATATATTTT
NA,TRBJ2-4,TRBV5-6,NA,CASSFLTRGSAKNIQYF,TGTGCCAGCAGCTTTCTCACCCGGGGGTCGGCCAAAAACATTCAGTACTTC
TRBD1,TRBJ1-5,TRBV6-1,NA,CASSPTTGIQPQHF,TGTGCCAGCAGCCCAACGACAGGGATTCAGCCCCAGCATTTT
NA,TRBJ1-1,TRBV7-9,NA,CASSLGGTTEAFF,TGTGCCAGCAGCTTAGGAGGGACCACTGAAGCTTTCTTT
TRBD2,TRBJ2-7,TRBV13,NA,CASSPTAGGSYEQYF,TGTGCCAGCAGCCCCACAGCGGGGGGTTCATACGAGCAGTACTTC